Listed here are 7 T cell receptor beta chains from one sample, sequenced in a study of cytomegalovirus exposure and HLA in healthy donors. Researchers ran the PCR with 60 Vbeta and 13 Jbeta primers. The data were produced by immunoSEQ multiplex PCR, yet TCRdb's version contains in-frame clones alone and is incomplete. The table for this sample gives approximately 110,000 clones. The sample was PBMCs. The receptors originated from a man aged 35 to 55 in good health and CMV-seronegative.

This rearrangement joins TRBV9 to TRBJ2-3, with 8 bases that match TRBD1. The V gene's germline CDR1 is SGDLS and CDR2 YYNGEE. Trimming at V came to 2 bases and at J to 2 bases, leaving 4 bases not matched to a gene. The CDR3 is 15 residues long. The DNA of the CDR3 is TGTGCCAGCAGCGTCTGGGACAGGATCACAGATACGCAGTATTTT. This translates into CASSVWDRITDTQYF.

V gene TRBV5-1 combines with J gene TRBJ2-1; 7 positions agree with TRBD1. Per the germline V gene, CDR1 is SGHRS and CDR2 is YFSETQ. The CDR3 totals 14 residues. V was clipped by 6 bases and J by 6 bases; unmatched bases: 9. The CDR3 sequence: CASNPGQSFNEQFF. In DNA form, the CDR3 reads TGCGCCAGCAACCCGGGACAGTCGTTCAATGAGCAGTTCTTC.

This sequence joins TRBV5-4 and TRBJ2-3; TRBD2 matches 11 bases. The CDR3 loop spans 16 amino acids. Germline V CDR1 and CDR2: SGHNT, YYREEE (reference sequence). The V segment lost 5 bases and the J segment 2 bases; nucleotides outside the gene matches: 7. The chain's CDR3 is CASREGTSGNTDTQYF. CDR3 sequence (DNA): TGTGCCAGCAGGGAAGGGACTAGCGGAAACACAGATACGCAGTATTTT.

J is TRBJ1-5 and V is TRBV6-5; 8 nucleotides align to TRBD1. The V gene's germline CDR1 is MNHEY and CDR2 SVGAGI. This CDR3 spans 15 amino acids. V was pared by 4 bases and J by 7 bases, with 9 bases of the junction left unmatched. CDR3 in amino acids: CASSLQGGMGQPQHF. Written as DNA, the CDR3 is TGTGCCAGCAGTTTACAGGGGGGAATGGGACAGCCCCAGCATTTT.

The chain carries TRBV29-1 and TRBJ1-2; 12 nucleotides align to TRBD1. The CDR3 sequence is 18 residues long. With V trimmed by 6 bases and J by 2 bases, 16 bases remained unmatched. Germline-derived CDR1 and CDR2 are SQVTM and ANQGSEA. The CDR3 DNA sequence: TGCAGCGTGGATTCTACGGGACAGGGGGCCGGCTGGAACTATGGCTACACCTTC. Amino acids: CSVDSTGQGAGWNYGYTF.

J is TRBJ2-1 and V is TRBV13; D is undetermined. The CDR3 is 15 residues long. CDR1 PRHDT and CDR2 FYEKMQ come from the germline V gene (reference sequence). Between the trimmed V and J ends, which lost 4 bases and 3 bases, there was a span of 13 bases. CDR3 nucleotides: TGTGCCAGCAGCTCGCGACTGGAAGTCTACAATGAGCAGTTCTTC. Its translation is CASSSRLEVYNEQFF.

The rearrangement uses TRBV10-3 and TRBJ2-3, with D perhaps matching TRBD1 (6 bases). CDR1 and CDR2 (germline): ENHRY, SYGVKD. This CDR3 region has 17 residues. V was cut by 1 base and J by 1 base, with 15 bases left in between. CDR3 in amino acids: CAISEFPPDSGTDTQYF. Written as DNA, the CDR3 is TGTGCCATCAGTGAGTTTCCCCCGGACAGCGGCACAGATACGCAGTATTTT.